This T cell receptor (beta chain) was sequenced during a study of identifying expanded T cells in peripheral blood. Study-wide findings and caveats: Roughly two-week clone count variance significantly increased as total template count grew. Technical replicates showed about 1.2 changed clones; two weeks 15 to 20; four weeks 19.

This table comes from immunoSEQ multiplex PCR, and its TCRdb copy is limited to in-frame clones, with some not included. The data contain roughly 100,000 clones, about 91% of them seen just once; the ten biggest clones take up 14%. This clone was recorded only once. The antigen is unknown. This CDR3 contains 13 residues. Germline lookup yields CDR1 LNHDA and CDR2 SQIVND (reference sequence). Deletions cut 6 bases from V and 1 base from J, with 9 bases between. Collection occurred without any documented infections or immune events in donors. This clonotype was sampled from a person between 18 and 70 years old in good health. This chain links TRBV19 with TRBJ1-1; D uncertain. Sequenced material: blood. Here the CDR3 DNA reads TGTGCCAGTAGAGGACGGACGAACACTGAAGCTTTCTTT. It is translated as CASRGRTNTEAFF.